The source of this T cell receptor beta chain is a study of OX40 agonist ivuxolimab in advanced cancers. Study results and limitations: Also showing low normalized T-cell clonal expansion were some of the nonresponders. CD8+ T cells showed, on average, more clonal expansion than CD4+ cells. CD4+ and CD8+ blood T cells expanded clonally by week 6 at 0.1 to 3.0 mg/kg.

The repertoire was sequenced with immunoSEQ multiplex PCR; TCRdb's copy has only in-frame clones and lacks some. In the table there are under 80,000 clones, roughly 90% of which are singletons. The V gene lost 4 bases and the J gene lost 3 bases, with 13 bases spanning the gap. In germline, CDR1 is SGHRS, CDR2 YFSETQ. The CDR3 spans 15 residues. If patients had autoimmune disease history or systemic immunosuppression, they were excluded. Concerning this clone itself: Its antigen is not known.

The material sequenced was CD4+ or CD8+ T cells sorted from blood, taken in a trial of the OX40 agonist ivuxolimab. The rearrangement links TRBV5-1 to TRBJ1-4; a possible D gene is TRBD1 (5 bases). This sequence originates from an adult with an advanced solid tumor such as melanoma, head and neck, liver or kidney cancer. The CDR3 nucleotides are TGCGCCAGCAGCCCGGGGCGCTCTCCTAATGAAAAACTGTTTTTT. Encoded protein: CASSPGRSPNEKLFF.